A selection of T cell receptor beta chains follows, all from one sample in a study of T cell responses to AZD1222 COVID-19 vaccine. TCRdb's table, derived via immunoSEQ multiplex PCR, lists solely in-frame clones and lacks some. The data show around 140,000 clones, with about 90% seen just once and over 8.5% held by the top ten. The sequencing here drew on peripheral blood, taken 28 days after the second AZD1222 dose. These receptors were taken from an adult who received the AZD1222 COVID-19 vaccine. Both conserved end residues are part of each CDR3. A D gene is named only where the DNA matches it firmly. Clone sizes are given selectively: once, few, many, or a class where the clone is expanded.

J gene: TRBJ2-5
D gene: .
V gene: TRBV28
clone size: .
CDR3 protein: CASSFPQETQYF
CDR3 DNA: TGTGCCAGCAGTTTCCCTCAAGAGACCCAGTACTTC

J gene: TRBJ1-2
D gene: .
V gene: TRBV6-5
clone size: .
CDR3 protein: CASSYSRGTRGYTF
CDR3 DNA: TGTGCCAGCAGTTACTCTCGGGGAACCCGCGGCTACACCTTC

J gene: TRBJ1-2
D gene: .
V gene: TRBV3-1/TRBV3-2
clone size: .
CDR3 protein: CASRMLGGRTSGYTF
CDR3 DNA: TGTGCCAGCAGAATGCTCGGGGGGAGGACTTCTGGCTACACCTTC

J gene: TRBJ1-2
D gene: .
V gene: TRBV5-5
clone size: .
CDR3 protein: CASSLFGNGNYGYTF
CDR3 DNA: TGTGCCAGCAGCTTGTTTGGAAATGGTAACTATGGCTACACCTTC

J gene: TRBJ1-1
D gene: .
V gene: TRBV19
clone size: .
CDR3 protein: CASSIVAGGAPILNTEAFF
CDR3 DNA: TGTGCCAGTAGTATAGTAGCCGGAGGGGCACCTATCTTGAACACTGAAGCTTTCTTT

J gene: TRBJ1-1
D gene: .
V gene: TRBV3-1/TRBV3-2
clone size: .
CDR3 protein: CASSQGRDTEAFF
CDR3 DNA: TGTGCCAGCAGCCAAGGCAGGGACACTGAAGCTTTCTTT

J gene: TRBJ1-1
D gene: .
V gene: TRBV7-2
clone size: once
CDR3 protein: CASSLSGRGMNTEAFF
CDR3 DNA: TGTGCCAGCAGCTTGTCGGGACGGGGGATGAACACTGAAGCTTTCTTT

J gene: TRBJ1-1
D gene: TRBD1
V gene: TRBV10-3
clone size: .
CDR3 protein: CAIRGGLNTEAFF
CDR3 DNA: TGTGCCATCAGAGGGGGCCTGAACACTGAAGCTTTCTTT

J gene: TRBJ1-2
D gene: TRBD1
V gene: TRBV7-2
clone size: .
CDR3 protein: CASSLTGGDYGYTF
CDR3 DNA: TGTGCCAGCAGCCTAACAGGGGGCGACTATGGCTACACCTTC

J gene: TRBJ1-2
D gene: TRBD1
V gene: TRBV6-5
clone size: .
CDR3 protein: CASRTGQYGYTF
CDR3 DNA: TGTGCCAGCAGAACGGGACAGTATGGCTACACCTTC

J gene: TRBJ2-3
D gene: TRBD1
V gene: TRBV28
clone size: .
CDR3 protein: CASGADRVRTDTQYF
CDR3 DNA: TGTGCCAGCGGGGCAGACAGGGTACGCACAGATACGCAGTATTTT

J gene: TRBJ1-1
D gene: TRBD1
V gene: TRBV29-1
clone size: .
CDR3 protein: CTGRGVGLFTEAFF
CDR3 DNA: TGCACCGGCAGGGGGGTAGGGTTATTCACTGAAGCTTTCTTT

J gene: TRBJ2-3
D gene: .
V gene: TRBV29-1
clone size: .
CDR3 protein: CSVESPGQGADTQYF
CDR3 DNA: TGCAGCGTCGAGTCCCCGGGACAAGGAGCAGATACGCAGTATTTT

J gene: TRBJ2-7
D gene: .
V gene: TRBV18
clone size: .
CDR3 protein: CASSPLQGSSYEQYF
CDR3 DNA: TGTGCCAGCTCACCACTACAGGGATCCTCCTACGAGCAGTACTTC

J gene: TRBJ2-2
D gene: .
V gene: TRBV11-2
clone size: .
CDR3 protein: CASSLMELFF
CDR3 DNA: TGTGCCAGCAGCCTGATGGAGCTGTTTTTT

J gene: TRBJ1-3
D gene: TRBD1
V gene: TRBV2
clone size: few
CDR3 protein: CASSETGQGTGNTIYF
CDR3 DNA: TGTGCCAGCAGTGAAACGGGACAGGGAACTGGAAACACCATATATTTT

J gene: TRBJ2-2
D gene: TRBD1
V gene: TRBV5-1
clone size: .
CDR3 protein: CASSLRDRVNTGELFF
CDR3 DNA: TGCGCCAGCAGCCTCCGGGACAGGGTGAACACCGGGGAGCTGTTTTTT

J gene: TRBJ1-4
D gene: .
V gene: TRBV28
clone size: .
CDR3 protein: CASSLGLRKLFF
CDR3 DNA: TGTGCCAGCAGTTTAGGTTTGAGAAAACTGTTTTTT

J gene: TRBJ2-7
D gene: .
V gene: TRBV6-5
clone size: .
CDR3 protein: CASQAGPSYEQYF
CDR3 DNA: TGTGCCAGCCAAGCTGGACCCTCCTACGAGCAGTACTTC

J gene: TRBJ1-2
D gene: TRBD1
V gene: TRBV27
clone size: once
CDR3 protein: CASSFYPRGLGYTF
CDR3 DNA: TGTGCCAGCAGTTTCTATCCCAGGGGGCTTGGCTACACCTTC

J gene: TRBJ1-2
D gene: .
V gene: TRBV10-3
clone size: .
CDR3 protein: CAISDWGPGGYTF
CDR3 DNA: TGTGCCATCAGTGACTGGGGGCCTGGTGGCTACACCTTC

J gene: TRBJ1-3
D gene: .
V gene: TRBV7-9
clone size: .
CDR3 protein: CASSLVGAGNTIYF
CDR3 DNA: TGTGCCAGCAGCTTAGTCGGGGCCGGAAACACCATATATTTT

J gene: TRBJ2-2
D gene: TRBD1
V gene: TRBV4-1
clone size: .
CDR3 protein: CASSDRVGGTGELFF
CDR3 DNA: TGCGCCAGTTCGGACAGGGTAGGCGGCACCGGGGAGCTGTTTTTT

J gene: TRBJ2-3
D gene: .
V gene: TRBV27
clone size: .
CDR3 protein: CASSPSGLPSGQYF
CDR3 DNA: TGTGCCAGCAGTCCGAGCGGACTCCCCAGTGGGCAGTATTTT

J gene: TRBJ1-1
D gene: .
V gene: TRBV27
clone size: .
CDR3 protein: CASSPPRATREAFF
CDR3 DNA: TGTGCCAGCAGTCCCCCTCGAGCGACTCGTGAAGCTTTCTTT

J gene: TRBJ2-7
D gene: .
V gene: TRBV2
clone size: .
CDR3 protein: CASSGQLSTYEQYF
CDR3 DNA: TGTGCCAGCAGTGGACAGTTGAGTACCTACGAGCAGTACTTC

J gene: TRBJ1-2
D gene: .
V gene: TRBV15
clone size: .
CDR3 protein: CATSRDSERNYGYTF
CDR3 DNA: TGTGCCACCAGCAGAGATTCGGAGAGAAACTATGGCTACACCTTC

J gene: TRBJ2-1
D gene: .
V gene: TRBV5-4
clone size: .
CDR3 protein: CASSLTGTYNEQFF
CDR3 DNA: TGTGCCAGCAGCTTGACAGGGACGTACAATGAGCAGTTCTTC

J gene: TRBJ1-2
D gene: TRBD1
V gene: TRBV12-3/TRBV12-4
clone size: .
CDR3 protein: CASSLGDRGGYTF
CDR3 DNA: TGTGCCAGCAGTTTGGGGGACAGGGGTGGCTACACCTTC

J gene: TRBJ1-3
D gene: .
V gene: TRBV27
clone size: .
CDR3 protein: CASSLRGGSGNTIYF
CDR3 DNA: TGTGCCAGCAGTTTACGAGGGGGCTCTGGAAACACCATATATTTT

J gene: TRBJ2-3
D gene: .
V gene: TRBV27
clone size: .
CDR3 protein: CASSRNVRNTDTQYF
CDR3 DNA: TGTGCCAGCAGCCGAAACGTCCGGAACACAGATACGCAGTATTTT

J gene: TRBJ1-1
D gene: .
V gene: TRBV19
clone size: .
CDR3 protein: CASSPGPVGNTEAFF
CDR3 DNA: TGTGCCAGTAGTCCGGGGCCCGTCGGGAACACTGAAGCTTTCTTT

J gene: TRBJ1-2
D gene: .
V gene: TRBV27
clone size: .
CDR3 protein: CASSLLPLGNGYTF
CDR3 DNA: TGTGCCAGCAGTTTATTACCTCTAGGTAATGGCTACACCTTC

J gene: TRBJ1-5
D gene: TRBD1
V gene: TRBV19
clone size: .
CDR3 protein: CASSQGGGGNQPQHF
CDR3 DNA: TGTGCCAGTAGTCAGGGGGGCGGCGGCAATCAGCCCCAGCATTTT

J gene: TRBJ2-6
D gene: .
V gene: TRBV27
clone size: .
CDR3 protein: CASRPTGANVLTF
CDR3 DNA: TGTGCCAGCAGACCTACGGGGGCCAACGTCCTGACTTTC

J gene: TRBJ2-1
D gene: .
V gene: TRBV6-2/TRBV6-3
clone size: .
CDR3 protein: CASSYSTHRLSEQFF
CDR3 DNA: TGTGCCAGCAGTTACTCGACCCACCGGTTAAGTGAGCAGTTCTTC

J gene: TRBJ1-2
D gene: TRBD1
V gene: TRBV3-1/TRBV3-2
clone size: .
CDR3 protein: CASSHRQGSNYGYTF
CDR3 DNA: TGTGCCAGCAGCCACAGACAGGGATCGAACTATGGCTACACCTTC

J gene: TRBJ2-7
D gene: .
V gene: TRBV7-6
clone size: .
CDR3 protein: CASSSTTGEQYF
CDR3 DNA: TGTGCCAGCAGCTCGACAACAGGCGAGCAGTACTTC

J gene: TRBJ2-1
D gene: TRBD2
V gene: TRBV19
clone size: .
CDR3 protein: CASSAFSGSSYNEQFF
CDR3 DNA: TGTGCCAGTAGTGCCTTTAGCGGGAGTTCCTACAATGAGCAGTTCTTC

J gene: TRBJ2-5
D gene: .
V gene: TRBV11-2
clone size: .
CDR3 protein: CASSLGGRETQYF
CDR3 DNA: TGTGCCAGCAGCTTAGGAGGGCGTGAGACCCAGTACTTC

J gene: TRBJ2-1
D gene: .
V gene: TRBV4-1
clone size: .
CDR3 protein: CASSQEYSWRSQQFF
CDR3 DNA: TGCGCCAGCAGCCAGGAATATTCCTGGCGGTCTCAGCAGTTCTTC

J gene: TRBJ2-7
D gene: TRBD2
V gene: TRBV2
clone size: .
CDR3 protein: CASRMGLATYEQYF
CDR3 DNA: TGTGCCAGCAGGATGGGACTAGCTACCTACGAGCAGTACTTC

J gene: TRBJ1-2
D gene: .
V gene: TRBV7-3
clone size: .
CDR3 protein: CASSSPDRLANYGYTF
CDR3 DNA: TGTGCCAGCAGCTCCCCTGACAGACTAGCTAACTATGGCTACACCTTC

J gene: TRBJ1-2
D gene: TRBD1
V gene: TRBV5-1
clone size: .
CDR3 protein: CASSLGQGANYGYTF
CDR3 DNA: TGCGCCAGCAGCTTGGGACAGGGCGCTAACTATGGCTACACCTTC

J gene: TRBJ2-7
D gene: .
V gene: TRBV27
clone size: .
CDR3 protein: CASSSTGGGYEQYF
CDR3 DNA: TGTGCCAGCAGTTCAACAGGAGGAGGCTACGAGCAGTACTTC

J gene: TRBJ2-3
D gene: TRBD2
V gene: TRBV18
clone size: .
CDR3 protein: CASSRTSELSTDTQYF
CDR3 DNA: TGTGCCAGCTCACGGACTAGCGAGTTAAGCACAGATACGCAGTATTTT

J gene: TRBJ2-5
D gene: TRBD2
V gene: TRBV15
clone size: .
CDR3 protein: CATSFGLAGAGETQYF
CDR3 DNA: TGTGCCACCAGCTTCGGACTAGCGGGGGCTGGAGAGACCCAGTACTTC

J gene: TRBJ1-3
D gene: .
V gene: TRBV2
clone size: .
CDR3 protein: CASSDRVRGNTIYF
CDR3 DNA: TGTGCCAGCAGTGACAGGGTGAGGGGAAACACCATATATTTT